This TCR beta chain was sequenced in a study of blood T cell repertoires in COVID-19 (TCRdb year 2020). At the level of the whole study: The collaborator samples originated in the United States, Italy and Spain and spanned the acute and convalescent phases of COVID-19. The material from the prospective study consisted of cDNA or gDNA derived from T cells, B-cell-depleted T cells, or PBMCs. The dataset comprised deeply sampled blood TCRbeta repertoires from subjects exposed to, actively infected with, or recovered from COVID-19. The repertoires were made available in a free public database intended to serve as a resource for research on the immune response to SARS-CoV-2. The samples were drawn from the first 160 participants of the ongoing ImmuneRACE study and from 1,254 subjects provided by 6 global collaborators. A de-identified subject ID, COVID-19 status, age in years and sex were almost always included in the sample metadata. Where available, HLA class I and class II types were taken from metadata supplied by the sample provider and were not determined by assay-based typing.

As concerns this clone: This receptor's antigen is unknown. Base qualities are missing; no much larger clone stands one base away.

V is trimmed back by 8 bases and J by 10 bases, and the junction contains 6 bases that no gene match accounts for. The CDR3 starts with the cysteine, ends with the phenylalanine, and has 14 residues. Left in the record is the CDR3 DNA by itself, 42 bases read in frame from the first base. Looking up the germline V gene (reference sequence) yields CDR1 MNHNY and CDR2 SVGAGI. Collaborating institutions collected whole blood in K2EDTA tubes following their own protocols. Collaborator samples were shipped for TCRbeta analysis as frozen whole blood, isolated PBMCs, or DNA extracted from either sample type. General findings and caveats noted by the study authors: The amount of clinical and demographic metadata varied by source and participant and was provided uncurated.

The immunoSEQ Assay, a bias-controlled multiplex PCR, was used to amplify TCRbeta CDR3 regions from genomic DNA. The paper's data handling went like this. Within the assay, amplification of reference gene primers was used to estimate how many nucleated cells each sample contained. To quantify the absolute abundance of each unique TCRbeta CDR3 rearrangement, sequence reads were collapsed and filtered. For each sample, productive Simpson clonality was calculated as the square root of Simpson's diversity index across productive rearrangements. TCRdb re-hosts the immuneACCESS table, in-frame sequences only. Its copies lack some clones; in the studies checked, an unresolved V gene accounts for under half of them, and the cause for the rest is not known. That table supplies the V and J calls and clone size; D and trimming were determined from the DNA. The sample table records around 99,000 clones; around 89% of these occur just once. The ten largest clonotypes hold 5.5% to 8% of the sample.

The sample comprised peripheral blood. This TCR came from a man aged 50-59 years with active or convalescent COVID-19. The chain is assembled from TRBV6-6 and TRBJ2-1, with 15 bases in between that match TRBD2. For the CDR3, the sequence is CASSGLAGGGEQFF. The DNA is TGTGCCAGCTCGGGACTAGCGGGAGGCGGCGAGCAGTTCTTC.